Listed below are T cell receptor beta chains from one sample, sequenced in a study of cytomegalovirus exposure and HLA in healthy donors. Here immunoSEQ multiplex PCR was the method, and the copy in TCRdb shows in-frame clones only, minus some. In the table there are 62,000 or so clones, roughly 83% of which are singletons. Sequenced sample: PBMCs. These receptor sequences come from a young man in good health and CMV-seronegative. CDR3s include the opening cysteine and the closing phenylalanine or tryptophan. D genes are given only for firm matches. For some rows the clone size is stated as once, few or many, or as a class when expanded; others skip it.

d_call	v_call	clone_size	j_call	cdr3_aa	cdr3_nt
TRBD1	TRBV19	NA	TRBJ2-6	CASSIVVGQGPGANVLTF	TGTGCCAGTAGTATCGTCGTGGGACAGGGGCCCGGGGCCAACGTCCTGACTTTC
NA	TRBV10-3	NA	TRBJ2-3	CAISERGSTDTQYF	TGTGCCATCAGTGAGAGGGGCAGCACAGATACGCAGTATTTT
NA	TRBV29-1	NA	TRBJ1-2	CSVASSYGYTF	TGCAGCGTTGCCTCTAGCTATGGCTACACCTTC
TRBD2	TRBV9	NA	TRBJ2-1	CASSERDFSYNEQFF	TGTGCCAGCAGCGAGCGGGACTTCTCCTACAATGAGCAGTTCTTC
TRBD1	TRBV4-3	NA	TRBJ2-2	CASSQDAGQGTGELFF	TGCGCCAGCAGCCAAGATGCAGGACAGGGAACCGGGGAGCTGTTTTTT
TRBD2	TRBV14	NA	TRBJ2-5	CASSQDLAGARETQYF	TGTGCCAGCAGCCAAGACTTAGCGGGGGCCAGAGAGACCCAGTACTTC
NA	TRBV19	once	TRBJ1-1	CASKEGVNTEAFF	TGTGCCAGTAAAGAGGGGGTGAACACTGAAGCTTTCTTT
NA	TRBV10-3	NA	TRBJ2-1	CAISDTGGVNEQFF	TGTGCCATCAGTGATACCGGAGGAGTCAATGAGCAGTTCTTC
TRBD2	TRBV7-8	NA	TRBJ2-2	CASSLAITSGDANTGELFF	TGTGCCAGCAGCTTAGCCATTACTAGCGGGGACGCGAACACCGGGGAGCTGTTTTTT
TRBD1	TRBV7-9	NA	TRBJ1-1	CASSPDLGRGRNTEAFF	TGTGCCAGCAGCCCCGATCTCGGGAGGGGGCGGAACACTGAAGCTTTCTTT
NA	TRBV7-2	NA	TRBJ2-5	CASSLGLALGTQYF	TGTGCCAGCAGCTTAGGACTTGCCTTGGGGACCCAGTACTTC
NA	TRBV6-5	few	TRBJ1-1	CASATVNTEAFF	TGTGCCAGCGCGACAGTGAACACTGAAGCTTTCTTT
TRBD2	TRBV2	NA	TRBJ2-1	CASRATSGEQFF	TGTGCCAGCAGGGCAACTAGCGGAGAGCAGTTCTTC
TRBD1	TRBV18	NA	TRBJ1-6	CASSPDRGPYNSPLHF	TGTGCCAGCTCACCGGACAGGGGTCCCTATAATTCACCCCTCCACTTT
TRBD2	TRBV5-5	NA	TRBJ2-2	CASSLAGLATGELFF	TGTGCCAGCAGCTTGGCCGGACTAGCCACCGGGGAGCTGTTTTTT
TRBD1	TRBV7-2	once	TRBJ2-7	CARSVDRAREQYF	TGTGCCCGCAGCGTCGACAGGGCGCGGGAGCAGTACTTC
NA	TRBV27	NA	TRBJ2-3	CASSSTHFFPRTQYF	TGTGCCAGCAGTTCCACCCACTTTTTCCCCCGTACGCAGTATTTT
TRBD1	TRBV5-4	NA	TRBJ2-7	CASSRTTGSEISYEQYF	TGTGCCAGCAGCCGCACGACAGGGTCTGAGATCTCCTACGAGCAGTACTTC
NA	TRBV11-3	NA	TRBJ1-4	CASSLDPGKGCEKLFF	TGTGCCAGCAGCTTAGATCCGGGGAAGGGTTGTGAAAAACTGTTTTTT
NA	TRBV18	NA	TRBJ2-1	CASSSGATPDYREQFF	TGTGCCAGCTCTTCCGGGGCAACACCGGACTATAGGGAGCAGTTCTTC
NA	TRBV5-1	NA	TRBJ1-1	CASNLLAGNTEAFF	TGCGCCAGCAACCTTTTAGCCGGGAACACTGAAGCTTTCTTT
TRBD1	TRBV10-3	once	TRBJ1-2	CAISENRGQGYTF	TGTGCCATCAGTGAAAACAGGGGGCAAGGCTACACCTTC
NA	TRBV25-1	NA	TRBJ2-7	CASSPLSGYEQYF	TGTGCCAGCAGCCCACTTAGCGGCTACGAGCAGTACTTC
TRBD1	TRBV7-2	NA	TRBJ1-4	CASSLTQGEGKLFF	TGTGCCAGCAGCCTGACCCAGGGGGAAGGAAAACTGTTTTTT
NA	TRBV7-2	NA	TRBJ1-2	CASSLERFYGYTF	TGTGCCAGCAGCTTAGAACGGTTCTATGGCTACACCTTC
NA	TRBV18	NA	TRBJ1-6	CASSPGPGSNSPLHF	TGTGCCAGCTCACCGGGGCCGGGTTCTAATTCACCCCTCCACTTT
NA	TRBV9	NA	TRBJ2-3	CASSTRRGYQGFTDTQYF	TGTGCCAGCAGCACCCGTAGGGGTTATCAGGGGTTCACAGATACGCAGTATTTT
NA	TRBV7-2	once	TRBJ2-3	CASRTRDTQYF	TGTGCCAGCAGGACGAGGGATACGCAGTATTTT
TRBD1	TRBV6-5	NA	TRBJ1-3	CASSRTGDPGNTIYF	TGTGCCAGCAGCCGTACAGGGGACCCTGGAAACACCATATATTTT
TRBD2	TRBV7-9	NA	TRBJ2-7	CSSSPVAGPLGQYF	TGTTCCAGCAGCCCTGTAGCGGGTCCCCTGGGGCAGTACTTC
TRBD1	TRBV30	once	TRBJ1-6	CAWKGGQGSSPLHF	TGTGCCTGGAAAGGGGGACAGGGAAGTTCACCCCTCCACTTT
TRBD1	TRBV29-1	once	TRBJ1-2	CSVVLGTGPSYGYTF	TGCAGCGTTGTCTTAGGGACAGGTCCTAGTTATGGCTACACCTTC
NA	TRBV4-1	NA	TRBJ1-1	CASSQDSRASEAFF	TGCGCCAGCAGCCAAGATAGCAGGGCAAGTGAAGCTTTCTTT
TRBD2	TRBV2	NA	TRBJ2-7	CASTRRLAFYEQYF	TGTGCCAGCACGCGGAGACTAGCGTTCTACGAGCAGTACTTC
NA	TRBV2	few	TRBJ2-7	CASSERPLEAYEQYF	TGTGCCAGCAGTGAAAGACCGTTGGAGGCCTACGAGCAGTACTTC
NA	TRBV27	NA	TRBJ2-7	CASSLTDLPLYEQYF	TGTGCCAGCAGTCTGACAGACCTGCCCCTCTACGAGCAGTACTTC
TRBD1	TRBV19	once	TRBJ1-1	CASSTTGDTEAFF	TGTGCCAGTAGTACGACAGGGGATACTGAAGCTTTCTTT
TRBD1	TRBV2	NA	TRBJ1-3	CASRGQISGNTIYF	TGTGCCAGCAGGGGACAGATCTCTGGAAACACCATATATTTT
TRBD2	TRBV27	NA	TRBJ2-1	CASSLLWGAGGSYNEQFF	TGTGCCAGCAGTTTATTGTGGGGGGCGGGGGGCTCCTACAATGAGCAGTTCTTC
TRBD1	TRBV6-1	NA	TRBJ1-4	CASLGTGPTNEKLFF	TGTGCCAGCCTAGGGACAGGTCCGACTAATGAAAAACTGTTTTTT
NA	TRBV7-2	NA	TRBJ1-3	CASSLAEGTGNTIYF	TGTGCCAGCAGCTTAGCGGAGGGAACTGGAAACACCATATATTTT
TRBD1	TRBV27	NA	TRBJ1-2	CASSSGQWVYGYTF	TGTGCCAGCAGTTCGGGACAGTGGGTCTATGGCTACACCTTC
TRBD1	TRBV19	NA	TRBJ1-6	CASSGQGDNSPLHF	TGTGCCAGTAGCGGACAGGGGGATAATTCACCCCTCCACTTT
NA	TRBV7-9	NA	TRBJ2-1	CASSSGERTSNEQFF	TGTGCCAGCAGCTCGGGAGAGCGTACCTCTAATGAGCAGTTCTTC
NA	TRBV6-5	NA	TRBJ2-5	CASSQPGGSETQYF	TGTGCCAGCAGCCAACCCGGAGGTTCCGAGACCCAGTACTTC
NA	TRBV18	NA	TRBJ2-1	CASSRRTGEAEQFF	TGTGCCAGCTCACGCAGAACAGGGGAGGCTGAGCAGTTCTTC
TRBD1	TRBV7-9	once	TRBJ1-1	CASHDRGEAFF	TGTGCCAGCCACGACAGGGGAGAGGCTTTCTTT
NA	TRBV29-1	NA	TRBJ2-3	CSVESGSTDTQYF	TGCAGCGTTGAAAGCGGTAGCACAGATACGCAGTATTTT
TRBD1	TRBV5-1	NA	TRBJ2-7	CASSLEGQAYEQYF	TGCGCCAGCAGCTTGGAAGGACAGGCCTACGAGCAGTACTTC
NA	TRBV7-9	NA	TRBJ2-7	CSSSSGGYEQYF	TGTTCCAGCAGCTCCGGAGGGTACGAGCAGTACTTC
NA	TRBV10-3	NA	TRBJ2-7	CAISPPFGGSGYEQYF	TGTGCCATCAGCCCCCCCTTCGGGGGTAGTGGCTACGAGCAGTACTTC
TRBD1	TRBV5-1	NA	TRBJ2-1	CASSLTLGQGLVYNEQFF	TGCGCCAGCAGCTTGACATTGGGACAGGGACTGGTCTACAATGAGCAGTTCTTC
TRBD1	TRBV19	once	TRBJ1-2	CASGDRGNYGYTF	TGTGCCAGTGGGGACAGGGGAAACTATGGCTACACCTTC
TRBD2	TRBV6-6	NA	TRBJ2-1	CASRLAGDSSYNEQFF	TGTGCCAGCAGACTAGCGGGGGACAGCTCCTACAATGAGCAGTTCTTC
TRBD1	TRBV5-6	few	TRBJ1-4	CASSLGDRGEKLFF	TGTGCCAGCAGCTTGGGAGACAGGGGTGAAAAACTGTTTTTT
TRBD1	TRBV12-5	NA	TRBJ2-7	CASGLSGTGVEQYF	TGTGCTAGTGGTTTGTCCGGGACAGGGGTCGAGCAGTACTTC
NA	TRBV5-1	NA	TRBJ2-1	CASSFQTASYNEQFF	TGCGCCAGCAGCTTTCAGACAGCCTCCTACAATGAGCAGTTCTTC
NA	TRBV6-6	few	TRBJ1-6	CASRLADNSPLHF	TGTGCCTCCAGACTGGCAGATAATTCACCCCTCCACTTT
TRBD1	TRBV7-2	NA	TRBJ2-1	CASGQTQGLHEQFF	TGTGCCAGCGGACAGACACAGGGGTTGCATGAGCAGTTCTTC
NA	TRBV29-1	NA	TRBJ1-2	CSVGQANYGYTF	TGCAGCGTTGGTCAGGCTAACTATGGCTACACCTTC